Listed here is a single T cell receptor (beta chain). Samples with a second dose at about 4 or about 12 weeks were pooled together. The data belong to a study of T cell responses to AZD1222 COVID-19 vaccine. Here immunoSEQ multiplex PCR was the method, and the copy in TCRdb shows in-frame clones only, minus some. Of 180,000 or so clones in the sample, approximately 90% are singletons; the top ten hold approximately 26%. This CDR3 contains 16 residues. Germline V lookup: CDR1 LNHDA, CDR2 SQIVND (reference sequence). Between the trimmed V and J ends, which lost 3 bases and 1 base, there was a span of 10 bases.

This TCR was sampled from an adult who received the AZD1222 COVID-19 vaccine. Sequencing was performed on peripheral blood, taken 28 days after the second AZD1222 dose. The V call is TRBV19, the J call TRBJ2-6; the D gene is possibly TRBD1 (6 bases). Here the CDR3 reads CASSMVQGSGANVLTF. The CDR3 DNA follows: TGTGCCAGTAGTATGGTACAGGGATCTGGGGCCAACGTCCTGACTTTC.